This TCR beta chain was recorded in a study of T cell responses to AZD1222 COVID-19 vaccine. CDR1 and CDR2 (germline): SNHLY, FYNNEI. V lost 5 bases, J lost 7 bases, and 12 bases lay in between. CDR3 length: 13 residues. TCRdb keeps only in-frame clones here, not all; method: immunoSEQ multiplex PCR. The sample has about 50,000 clones, over 70% seen once. This chain links TRBV2 with TRBJ1-5; the D gene is possibly TRBD1 (6 bases). The clonotype was recovered from an adult who received the AZD1222 COVID-19 vaccine. The source material was peripheral blood, sampled 28 days after the second AZD1222 dose. The CDR3 spells CASSIRQGQPQHF. Here the CDR3 DNA reads TGTGCCAGCAGTATAAGGCAGGGGCAGCCCCAGCATTTT.